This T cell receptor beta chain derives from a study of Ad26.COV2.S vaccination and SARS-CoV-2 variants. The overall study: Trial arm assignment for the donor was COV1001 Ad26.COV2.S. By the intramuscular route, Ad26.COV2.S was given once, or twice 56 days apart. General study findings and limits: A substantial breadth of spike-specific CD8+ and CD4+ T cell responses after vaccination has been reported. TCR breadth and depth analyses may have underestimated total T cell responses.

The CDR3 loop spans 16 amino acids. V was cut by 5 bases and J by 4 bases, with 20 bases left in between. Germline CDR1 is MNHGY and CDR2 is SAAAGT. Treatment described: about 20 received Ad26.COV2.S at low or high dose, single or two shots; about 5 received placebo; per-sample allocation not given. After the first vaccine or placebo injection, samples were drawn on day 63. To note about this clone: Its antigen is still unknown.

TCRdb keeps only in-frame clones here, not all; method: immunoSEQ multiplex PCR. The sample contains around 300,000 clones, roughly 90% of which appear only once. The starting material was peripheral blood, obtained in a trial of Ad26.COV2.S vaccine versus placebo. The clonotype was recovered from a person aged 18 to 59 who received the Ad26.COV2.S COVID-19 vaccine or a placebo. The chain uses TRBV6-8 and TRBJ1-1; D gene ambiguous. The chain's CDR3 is CASSRTRTAVSTEAFF. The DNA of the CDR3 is TGTGCCAGCAGTCGAACTAGGACGGCCGTGAGCACTGAAGCTTTCTTT.